These 12 T cell receptor beta chains were sequenced from one sample in a study of a mutant IDH1 vaccine in newly diagnosed glioma. Antigens of these TCRs are unknown. Documented time point: week 5, during vaccination. Each vaccine dose was 300 ug of mutant IDH1 20-mer peptide, with topical imiquimod. Repertoires were generated with immunoSEQ multiplex PCR, while TCRdb's copy carries only in-frame clones and drops some. The data show tens of thousands of clones, around 90% seen once. The source material was PBMCs, sampled from a glioma patient whose treatment included an IDH1 peptide vaccine. The receptors were gathered from a woman between 45 and 65 years old with glioma.

V gene TRBV7-9 combines with J gene TRBJ2-3, with D tentatively TRBD1 or TRBD2 (5 bases each). Germline V lookup: CDR1 SEHNR, CDR2 FQNEAQ (reference sequence). The CDR3 is 18 residues long. V lost 5 bases to trimming and J lost 2 bases, with 23 bases between them. This chain's CDR3 is CASSPGAGIEGNTDTQYF. The CDR3 nucleotides are TGTGCCAGCAGCCCCGGGGCAGGGATAGAGGGAAACACAGATACGCAGTATTTT.

J is TRBJ2-3 and V is TRBV9, with TRBD2 as a possible D gene (5 bases). This CDR3 has 16 residues. Per the germline V gene, CDR1 is SGDLS and CDR2 is YYNGEE. Trimming took 1 base from V and 2 from J, leaving 14 bases between them. The CDR3 nucleotides are TGTGCCAGCAGCGTACTACCGGGAACCTTCACAGATACGCAGTATTTT. Amino acid sequence: CASSVLPGTFTDTQYF.

This rearrangement joins TRBV7-2 to TRBJ2-1, with TRBD2 as a possible D gene (6 bases). Germline V gene data show CDR1 as SGHTA and CDR2 as FQGNSA. Trimming took off 8 bases at V and 10 bases at J, with 24 bases between the two ends. This CDR3 is 15 amino acids long. The CDR3 coding sequence is TGTGCCAGCGCCATATCCGGGACTCTTAGTGGGGAGCAGTTCTTC. The encoded protein is CASAISGTLSGEQFF.

The chain couples TRBV6-5 to TRBJ1-1; D is unresolved. Germline CDR1 is MNHEY and CDR2 is SVGAGI. The CDR3 has 13 residues. Trimming pared 7 bases from V and 7 bases from J, leaving 16 bases between. Here the CDR3 reads CASTETVSREAFF. The CDR3 DNA is TGTGCCAGCACCGAGACGGTAAGCCGTGAAGCTTTCTTT.

V is TRBV7-8 and J is TRBJ2-3, with no clear D. This CDR3 comprises 13 residues. V dropped 5 bases and J dropped 0 bases, with 6 bases sitting between them. In germline, CDR1 is SGHVS, CDR2 FQNEAQ. The DNA for the CDR3 is TGTGCCAGCAGCCCACATAGCACAGATACGCAGTATTTT. Translated: CASSPHSTDTQYF.

The table lists this clone with a few counts. The J gene is TRBJ2-2, the V gene TRBV6-5; D may be TRBD2 (6 bases). This CDR3 has 15 residues. Between the trimmed V and J ends, which lost 7 bases and 0 bases, there was a span of 12 bases. In germline, CDR1 is MNHEY, CDR2 SVGAGI. The CDR3 reads CASNIAVTNTGELFF. CDR3 DNA: TGTGCCAGCAATATAGCGGTAACGAACACCGGGGAGCTGTTTTTT.

The chain has TRBV7-8 and TRBJ1-5; D possibly corresponds to TRBD1 (6 bases). CDR1 SGHVS and CDR2 FQNEAQ come from the germline V gene. The CDR3 covers 15 residues. V dropped 1 base and J dropped 4 bases, with 11 bases sitting between them. For the CDR3, the DNA is TGTGCCAGCAGCTTAGTCAGGGACAAGAATCAGCCCCAGCATTTT. It yields the protein CASSLVRDKNQPQHF.

This CDR3 reads CASSYSKSGTNGELFF. In nucleotides, the CDR3 is TGTGCCAGCAGTTACTCGAAATCGGGGACCAACGGGGAGCTGTTTTTT. The gene calls are TRBV6-5 and TRBJ2-2; TRBD1 or TRBD2 may be the D gene (5 bases each). The V gene's germline CDR1 is MNHEY and CDR2 SVGAGI. V lost 0 bases to trimming and J lost 7 bases, with 15 bases between them. The CDR3 runs 16 residues.

This clone was seen just once. The rearrangement links TRBV18 to TRBJ2-3; TRBD2 matches at 12 bases. CDR1 is KGHSH, CDR2 LQKENI, per germline. With 5 bases clipped from V and 7 bases from J, the junction kept 4 bases outside the gene matches. The CDR3 is 14 amino acids. This chain's CDR3 is CASSTTSGGNTQYF. The DNA of the CDR3 is TGTGCCAGCTCAACGACTAGCGGGGGTAATACGCAGTATTTT. Full variable domain (missing parts from reference TRBV18 and TRBJ2-3): NAGVMQNPRHLVRRRGQEARLRCSPMKGHSHVYWYRQLPEEGLKFMVYLQKENIIDESGMPKERFSAEFPKEGPSILRIQQVVRGDSAAYFCASSTTSGGNTQYFGPGTRLTVL.

V usage is TRBV29-1 and J usage is TRBJ2-1; possibly TRBD1 or TRBD2 for D (6 bases each). The CDR3 is made up of 15 amino acids. Looked up from germline, CDR1 is SQVTM and CDR2 is ANQGSEA. V dropped 2 bases and J dropped 8 bases, with 19 bases sitting between them. Here the CDR3 DNA reads TGCAGCGTTGAACCTCGTGGGGGGCACAGGGATGAGCAGTTCTTC. Translated: CSVEPRGGHRDEQFF.

This rearrangement joins TRBV7-2 to TRBJ2-6; no reliable D call. V was trimmed by 0 bases and J by 4 bases, leaving 13 bases between them. Germline V gives CDR1 SGHTA, CDR2 FQGNSA. The CDR3 runs to 17 residues. The CDR3 DNA sequence: TGTGCCAGCAGCTTAGCGGACCTGCTCATGGGGGCCAACGTCCTGACTTTC. It yields the protein CASSLADLLMGANVLTF.

The CDR3 is CASSLEIGQTYQPQHF. In nucleotides, the CDR3 is TGTGCCAGCAGCTTAGAGATAGGACAGACTTATCAGCCCCAGCATTTT. This sequence joins TRBV7-2 and TRBJ1-5; a weak D match, TRBD1 (6 bases). This CDR3 region has 16 residues. With 1 base removed from V and 5 bases from J, the gap between germline ends came to 15 bases. Germline V CDR1 and CDR2: SGHTA, FQGNSA.